These 10 T cell receptor beta chains were all obtained from the same sample, sequenced in a study of long-term antiretroviral therapy in people with HIV. This was the immunoSEQ v3.0 assay at survey level. The protocol was immunoSEQ multiplex PCR, while the TCRdb copy is restricted to in-frame clones and leaves out a portion. The profile covers about 28,000 clones, with around 90% appearing a single time and roughly 8% taken by the ten largest. Sequencing used unsorted PBMCs, obtained 3.2 years before starting antiretroviral therapy. The receptors derive from a man aged 45-60 years with HIV.

The V gene is TRBV7-2, the J gene TRBJ2-7, with 8 nucleotides matching TRBD2. This CDR3 spans 17 amino acids. Trimming cost V 2 bases and J 5 bases; bases outside gene matches: 14. Germline CDR1 reads SGHTA; CDR2 reads FQGNSA. The CDR3 spells CASSLFGRGGLTHEQYF. In DNA form, the CDR3 reads TGTGCCAGCAGCTTATTCGGACGGGGGGGCTTAACCCACGAGCAGTACTTC. The variable domain in full, with the rest retrieved from reference TRBV7-2 and TRBJ2-7, is GAGVSQSPSNKVTEKGKDVELRCDPISGHTALYWYRQSLGQGLEFLIYFQGNSAPDKSGLPSDRFSAERTGGSVSTLTIQRTQQEDSAVYLCASSLFGRGGLTHEQYFGPGTRLTVT.

This clone appeared a few times. This CDR3 is CASSSSRGSYEQYF. CDR3 bases: TGTGCCAGCAGCTCGAGCAGGGGCTCCTACGAGCAGTACTTC. V is TRBV7-9 and J is TRBJ2-7, with D perhaps TRBD1 (6 bases). V lost 4 bases and J lost 0, with 10 bases in between. Per germline, CDR1 SEHNR and CDR2 FQNEAQ (reference sequence). This CDR3 has 14 residues.

A few counts support this clone. CDR3 bases: TGTGCCAGCGGTGGGGGATATGGCTACACCTTC. It encodes CASGGGYGYTF. This chain links TRBV27 with TRBJ1-2; possibly TRBD1 for D (5 bases). The V end was cut by 8 bases, the J end by 5 bases, with 9 bases between. The CDR3 is made up of 11 amino acids. In germline, CDR1 is MNHEY, CDR2 SMNVEV (reference sequence).

The rearrangement links TRBV28 to TRBJ1-2, with D unclear. The V end lost 3 bases, the J end lost 0 bases, and 8 bases lay between the germline ends. Germline V CDR1 and CDR2: MDHEN, SYDVKM. The CDR3 runs to 14 residues. DNA for the CDR3: TGTGCCAGCAGTTTTCGGCCGTCTAACTATGGCTACACCTTC. It translates to CASSFRPSNYGYTF.

V and J are TRBV10-1 and TRBJ2-3; D gene uncertain. The CDR3 sequence is 12 residues long. CDR1 and CDR2 (germline): WNHNN, SYGVQD (reference sequence). V was clipped by 3 bases and J by 4 bases, with 5 bases between them. CDR3 DNA: TGCGCCAGCAGTGATTGGGCAGATACGCAGTATTTT. As protein: CASSDWADTQYF.

The chain employs TRBV10-3 and TRBJ2-5; no firm D call. The germline gives CDR1 ENHRY, CDR2 SYGVKD. This CDR3 is built from 12 residues. V was cut by 2 bases and J by 7 bases, with 8 bases left in between. This chain's CDR3 is CAISEVRGTQYF. The CDR3 DNA reads TGTGCCATCAGTGAGGTCCGAGGGACCCAGTACTTC.

The DNA for the CDR3 is TGTGCCAGCAGCTTTGGCGGGAGATTGGAGACCCAGTACTTC. Encoded protein: CASSFGGRLETQYF. The chain couples TRBV11-1 to TRBJ2-5; 7 nucleotides line up with TRBD2. Trimming removed 3 bases from V and 5 bases from J; junction bases left unmatched: 6. Per germline, CDR1 SGHAT and CDR2 FQDESV (reference sequence). The CDR3 length is 14 residues.

V usage is TRBV7-9 and J usage is TRBJ2-5; 7 nucleotides match TRBD2. Germline CDR1 SEHNR, CDR2 FQNEAQ (reference sequence). Losses at the gene ends were 3 bases for V and 4 bases for J; bases not matched to a gene: 8. The CDR3 is 15 residues long. The CDR3 spells CASSLILADRETQYF. The CDR3 DNA sequence: TGTGCCAGCAGCTTGATTCTAGCGGACCGAGAGACCCAGTACTTC.

V is TRBV27 and J is TRBJ1-4; D perhaps matches TRBD1 (6 bases). CDR1 MNHEY and CDR2 SMNVEV come from the germline V gene (reference sequence). This CDR3 is 15 amino acids long. V was pared by 5 bases and J by 7 bases, with 17 bases between. The CDR3 DNA reads TGTGCCAGCAGTCCAACAGGGACGGAACTTGAAAAACTGTTTTTT. The encoded protein is CASSPTGTELEKLFF.

This clone has only one observation. V gene TRBV18 combines with J gene TRBJ1-4; D unclear. There are 16 residues in the CDR3. V dropped 3 bases and J dropped 8 bases, with 19 bases sitting between them. From germline, CDR1 is KGHSH and CDR2 LQKENI. The CDR3 is CASSPMTVTSSEKLFF. Written as DNA, the CDR3 is TGTGCCAGCTCACCGATGACCGTCACCTCTTCCGAAAAACTGTTTTTT.